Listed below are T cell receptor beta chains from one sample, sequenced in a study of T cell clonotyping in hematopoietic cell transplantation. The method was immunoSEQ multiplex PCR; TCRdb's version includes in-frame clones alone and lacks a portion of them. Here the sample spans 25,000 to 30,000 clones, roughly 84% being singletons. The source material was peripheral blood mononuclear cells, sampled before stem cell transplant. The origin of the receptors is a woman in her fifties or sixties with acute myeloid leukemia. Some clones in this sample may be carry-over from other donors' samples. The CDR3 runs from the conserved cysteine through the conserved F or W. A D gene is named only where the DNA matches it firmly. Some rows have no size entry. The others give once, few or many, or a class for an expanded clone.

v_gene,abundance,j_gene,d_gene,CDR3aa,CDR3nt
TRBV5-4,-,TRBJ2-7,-,CASSQTEEQYF,TGTGCCAGCAGCCAGACCGAAGAGCAGTACTTC
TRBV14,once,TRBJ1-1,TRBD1,CASGTGGDAFF,TGTGCCAGCGGGACAGGGGGCGACGCTTTCTTT
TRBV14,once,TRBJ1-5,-,CASSQGGGSQPQHF,TGTGCCAGCAGCCAAGGAGGGGGGAGTCAGCCCCAGCATTTT
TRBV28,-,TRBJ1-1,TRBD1,CASSSGQELNTEAFF,TGTGCCAGCAGTTCCGGACAGGAGCTTAACACTGAAGCTTTCTTT
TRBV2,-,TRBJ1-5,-,CASSGGVQPQHF,TGTGCCAGCAGTGGGGGAGTTCAGCCCCAGCATTTT
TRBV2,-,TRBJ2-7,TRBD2,CASSDLGGRLNEQYF,TGTGCCAGCAGTGATTTAGGCGGGAGGCTTAACGAGCAGTACTTC
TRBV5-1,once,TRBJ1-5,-,CASSLGGSNQPQHF,TGCGCCAGCAGCTTGGGGGGCAGCAATCAGCCCCAGCATTTT
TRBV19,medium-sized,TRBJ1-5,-,CASSPDRNLPPQHF,TGTGCCAGTAGCCCAGACAGGAACCTTCCGCCCCAGCATTTT
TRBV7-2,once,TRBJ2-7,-,CASSQDGGTTYEQYF,TGTGCCAGCAGCCAAGACGGGGGAACGACCTACGAGCAGTACTTC
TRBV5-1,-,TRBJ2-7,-,CASSLWEGALSYEQYF,TGCGCCAGCAGCTTGTGGGAGGGGGCTCTCTCCTACGAGCAGTACTTC
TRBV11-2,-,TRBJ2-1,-,CASSLDRNEQFF,TGTGCCAGCAGCTTAGACCGCAATGAGCAGTTCTTC
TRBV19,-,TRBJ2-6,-,CASSMGWVSGANVLTF,TGTGCCAGTAGTATGGGTTGGGTCTCCGGGGCCAACGTCCTGACTTTC
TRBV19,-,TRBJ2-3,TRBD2,CASSIWLAGANTDTQYF,TGTGCCAGTAGTATTTGGCTAGCGGGGGCCAACACAGATACGCAGTATTTT
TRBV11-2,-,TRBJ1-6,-,CASSLDRGYNSPLHF,TGTGCCAGCAGCTTAGACAGGGGATACAATTCACCCCTCCACTTT
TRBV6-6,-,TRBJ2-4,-,CASSPPGRGNIQYF,TGTGCCAGCAGTCCACCCGGGCGTGGGAACATTCAGTACTTC
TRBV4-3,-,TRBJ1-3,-,CASSQDQGTGSGNTIYF,TGCGCCAGCAGCCAAGATCAGGGGACGGGCTCTGGAAACACCATATATTTT
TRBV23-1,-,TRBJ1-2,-,CASSQSAGANYGYTF,TGCGCCAGCAGTCAATCGGCAGGGGCTAACTATGGCTACACCTTC
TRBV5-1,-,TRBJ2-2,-,CASSADSGAGATGELFF,TGCGCCAGCAGCGCTGACTCAGGGGCAGGGGCCACCGGGGAGCTGTTTTTT
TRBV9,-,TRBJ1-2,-,CASSVRGGGYGYTF,TGTGCCAGCAGCGTACGGGGTGGAGGCTATGGCTACACCTTC